The next 5 T cell receptor beta chains were all read from a single sample in a study of post-analysis software for immune sequencing data. Unique molecular identifiers had been added to the TCR beta cDNA libraries. TCRdb redid the calling of the PCR reads with MiXCR, one entry per CDR3 protein. This sample yields about 430,000 distinct CDR3 sequences, of which approximately 42% are seen a single time; about 7.6% belongs to the top ten. Broader study findings: Elevated frequency relative to controls characterized several TRBV segments in patients, TRBV5-6, TRBV5-1 and TRBV20-1 among them.

No cognate antigen is known for these TCRs. Sequencing was done on a sample of blood. These receptors all stem from a girl aged 2-10 years with multiple sclerosis.

The chain combines TRBV25-1 with TRBJ1-4, with D perhaps TRBD1 (5 bases). Trimming removed 2 bases at V and 5 bases at J, with 12 bases between. The CDR3 length is 15 residues. Germline V lookup: CDR1 MGHDK, CDR2 SYGVNS. The CDR3 bases are TGTGCCAGCAGTGAAGCCCCGGGACGGAATGAAAAACTGTTTTTT. Translation gives CASSEAPGRNEKLFF.

V usage is TRBV7-2 and J usage is TRBJ2-1; 7 nucleotides align to TRBD2. Germline-derived CDR1 and CDR2 are SGHTA and FQGNSA. The CDR3 contains 13 residues. V trimming: 5 bases; J trimming: 7 bases; junction bases outside the gene matches: 5. CDR3 nucleotide sequence: TGTGCCAGCAGCAATTGGGGGGGGAATGAGCAGTTCTTC. Encoded protein: CASSNWGGNEQFF.

This chain uses TRBV12-3 or TRBV12-4 with TRBJ1-1; tentatively, D is TRBD1 (6 bases). Trimming left V 6 bases short and J 4 bases short, with 12 bases between. This CDR3 spans 13 amino acids. CDR3 nucleotide sequence: TGTGCCAGCAGGAAACAGGGAGGCACTGAAGCTTTCTTT. It encodes CASRKQGGTEAFF.

The chain employs TRBV20-1 and TRBJ1-1; 9 bases match TRBD1. The CDR3 spans 16 residues. Germline V lookup: CDR1 DFQATT, CDR2 SNEGSKA (reference sequence). Losses at the gene ends were 6 bases for V and 1 base for J; bases not matched to a gene: 12. CDR3 DNA: TGCAGTGCAGATTCTCCGGGACAGGGAAGGAACACTGAAGCTTTCTTT. Its protein is CSADSPGQGRNTEAFF.

This clonotype was counted only a few times. This rearrangement joins TRBV7-2 to TRBJ2-1; 8 bases line up with TRBD1. Germline V lookup: CDR1 SGHTA, CDR2 FQGNSA. The CDR3 consists of 16 residues. Trimming removed 4 bases from V and 7 bases from J; junction bases left unmatched: 12. The CDR3 nucleotides are TGTGCCAGCAGCTCCCGAGGGACAGGTGTCGTTAATGAGCAGTTCTTC. Encoded protein: CASSSRGTGVVNEQFF. The whole variable domain, filled in from reference TRBV7-2 and TRBJ2-1, reads GAGVSQSPSNKVTEKGKDVELRCDPISGHTALYWYRQSLGQGLEFLIYFQGNSAPDKSGLPSDRFSAERTGGSVSTLTIQRTQQEDSAVYLCASSSRGTGVVNEQFFGPGTRLTVL.